This is a list of T cell receptor beta chains from one sample in a study of CXCR3-negative and CXCR3-positive naive CD8 T cells. TCRdb reprocessed the 5' RACE reads, with one entry per CDR3 protein and no DNA. The sample data list around 60,000 distinct CDR3 sequences. The sequencing sample was made of naive CXCR3+ CD8+ T cells from blood. These receptors were taken from a human donor in good health. Some clones in this sample may be carry-over from other donors' samples. Each CDR3 is given with its conserved first and last residue. Size is omitted from some rows. Given values are once, few, many or a class for expanded clones.

TRBJ2-1	TRBV5-6	-	CASTPRRGYNEQFF
TRBJ2-7	TRBV7-2	-	CASSLGGDDHYEQYF
TRBJ1-1	TRBV4-3	-	CASSHHTVTNTEAFF
TRBJ2-4	TRBV12-3/TRBV12-4	-	CASSFGGQVRLVAKNIQYF
TRBJ2-7	TRBV28	-	CASSFLGLSSYEQYF
TRBJ1-2	TRBV5-1	-	CASSLTGSYGYTF
TRBJ2-2	TRBV28	-	CASLEQVANTGELFF
TRBJ1-1	TRBV19	-	CASMTGPNTEAFF
TRBJ2-1	TRBV20-1	-	CSARGGLESSYNEQFF
TRBJ2-1	TRBV7-2	-	CASTGSSNEQFF
TRBJ2-7	TRBV29-1	-	CSVEKRRGESYF
TRBJ2-5	TRBV7-3	-	CASRGQGEETQYF
TRBJ2-1	TRBV20-1	-	CSAPGQALYAEQFF
TRBJ2-2	TRBV5-1	-	CASSILGVGENTGELFF
TRBJ2-3	TRBV5-1	-	CASSFPSGAATPSTDTQYF
TRBJ2-7	TRBV7-9	-	CASRDGHATSYEQYF
TRBJ2-3	TRBV6-2/TRBV6-3	-	CASSQLQAITDTQYF
TRBJ2-7	TRBV7-9	-	CASSFGGEQYF
TRBJ1-1	TRBV4-1	-	CASSLPERGNTEAFF
TRBJ2-3	TRBV20-1	-	CSALTSGGWDTQYF
TRBJ1-6	TRBV4-3	-	CASSLSRTGDSPLHF
TRBJ1-2	TRBV6-5	-	CVSSFIQGAPSGYTF
TRBJ2-1	TRBV15	-	CATSRELATNYNEQFF
TRBJ2-7	TRBV18	-	CASSGTSGSPYEQYF
TRBJ1-6	TRBV14	-	CASSHYELQGPFNSPLHF
TRBJ2-1	TRBV2	-	CASSKDRGSNNEQFF
TRBJ2-7	TRBV7-9	-	CASSDRTSGGYEQYF
TRBJ1-1	TRBV7-3	-	CASSSFGQGTEAFF
TRBJ1-4	TRBV11-2	-	CASSLDLRSLFF
TRBJ2-4	TRBV5-6	-	CASSGGTKNIQYF
TRBJ1-6	TRBV20-1	-	CSALDRLMDNSSPLHF
TRBJ2-3	TRBV28	-	CASSLDVASTDTQYF
TRBJ2-2	TRBV6-6	-	CASSLESTGELFF
TRBJ2-7	TRBV5-4	-	CASSPMSDGKAYEQYF
TRBJ2-5	TRBV4-2	-	CASSQEGFTGRRETQYF
TRBJ2-1	TRBV12-3/TRBV12-4	-	CASSLRSSEQFF
TRBJ2-4	TRBV4-2	medium-sized	CASSPLGGKNIQYF